These 21 T cell receptor beta chains were all obtained from the same sample, sequenced in a study of blood T cells in healthy people across ages. The use of a sample-barcoded 5' primer and a J-beta primer mix characterized a second PCR of about 6 to 12 cycles. A single record per CDR3 protein comes from TCRdb applying MiXCR to the 5' RACE reads. The top ten clones hold roughly 13% of a sample with 700,000 to 850,000 distinct CDR3 sequences, 35% to 40% of them seen once. Sequenced: blood. The source of these receptors is a young man in good health.

This clonotype was seen more than once but under ten times. The rearrangement uses TRBV20-1 and TRBJ2-2; D is undetermined. The CDR3 extends over 13 amino acids. Germline-derived CDR1 and CDR2 are DFQATT and SNEGSKA (reference sequence). Deletions cut 2 bases from V and 3 bases from J, with 7 bases between. The CDR3 DNA sequence: TGCAGTGCTAGAAGGCCCTACACCGGGGAGCTGTTTTTT. Its protein is CSARRPYTGELFF.

The sample holds a few counts of this clonotype. The J gene is TRBJ2-3, the V gene TRBV3-1; maybe TRBD1 (7 bases). The germline gives CDR1 LGHDT, CDR2 YNNKEL (reference sequence). CDR3 length: 18 amino acids. With 4 bases removed from V and 3 bases from J, the gap between germline ends came to 23 bases. The CDR3 coding sequence is TGTGCCAGCAGCCTTAGACTCCGGGTCCCAGGGGGGACAGATACGCAGTATTTT. Residues: CASSLRLRVPGGTDTQYF.

CDR3 amino acids: CASSQDETSGDTQYF. For the CDR3, the DNA is TGCGCCAGCAGCCAAGATGAGACTAGCGGGGATACGCAGTATTTT. The chain employs TRBV4-3 and TRBJ2-3; 10 positions match TRBD2. Unmatched junction bases numbered 3, after V lost 0 bases and J lost 6 bases. Germline V gives CDR1 LGHNA, CDR2 YSLEER. CDR3 length equals 15 residues.

With respect to this clonotype: This may come from a read error, since a much larger clone is one base off. This chain links TRBV29-1 with TRBJ2-1, with unresolved D. The CDR3 is 14 amino acids. From germline, CDR1 is SQVTM and CDR2 ANQGSEA. Between the trimmed V and J ends, which lost 1 base and 0 bases, there was a span of 7 bases. The CDR3 sequence: CSVEGWYSYNEQFF. For the CDR3, the DNA is TGCAGCGTTGAAGGGTGGTACTCCTACAATGAGCAGTTCTTC.

This clonotype was found a few times. This sequence joins TRBV3-1 and TRBJ2-1, with TRBD2 matching 9 bases. Germline V CDR1 and CDR2: LGHDT, YNNKEL (reference sequence). This CDR3 contains 17 residues. Unmatched junction bases numbered 10, after V lost 3 bases and J lost 4 bases. CDR3 coding DNA: TGTGCCAGCAGCCAGGGGTCTGCGGGGGGGGGATACAATGAGCAGTTCTTC. Translating gives CASSQGSAGGGYNEQFF.

V is TRBV6-1 and J is TRBJ1-5; the match to TRBD1 covers 7 bases. Germline CDR1 MNHNS, CDR2 SASEGT. The V gene end was trimmed by 6 bases and the J gene end by 7 bases; junction bases not matched to a gene: 6. This CDR3 has 13 residues. This chain's CDR3 is CASRRGPSQPQHF. As DNA, the CDR3 is TGTGCCAGCAGAAGGGGGCCCAGCCAGCCCCAGCATTTT.

This clonotype was detected ten times or more. V is TRBV20-1 and J is TRBJ2-3; maybe TRBD2 (7 bases). Germline loops: CDR1 DFQATT, CDR2 SNEGSKA (reference sequence). The V and J ends lost 3 bases and 4 bases respectively, with 14 bases between them. This CDR3 is 14 amino acids long. The CDR3 bases are TGCAGTGCTAGTGAGGGGGGAGGGGCAGATACGCAGTATTTT. Translated: CSASEGGGADTQYF.

This sequence joins TRBV20-1 and TRBJ2-1, with D possibly TRBD2 on 6 matching bases. Trimming removed 7 bases from V and 8 bases from J, with 12 bases in between. Germline CDR1 reads DFQATT; CDR2 reads SNEGSKA (reference sequence). This CDR3 spans 11 amino acids. The CDR3 DNA reads TGCAGTGGCATCTGGGGGGATGAGCAGTTCTTC. Translation gives CSGIWGDEQFF.

The chain couples TRBV12-3 or TRBV12-4 to TRBJ2-4; 7 bases fit TRBD2. With V trimmed by 5 bases and J by 5 bases, 9 bases remained unmatched. There are 15 residues in the CDR3. CDR3 nucleotide sequence: TGTGCCAGCAGTGGGGGGGGGTCACTAGAAAACATTCAGTACTTC. Translation: CASSGGGSLENIQYF.

This rearrangement joins TRBV27 to TRBJ2-1; the match to TRBD2 covers 8 bases. The germline V gene has CDR1 MNHEY and CDR2 SMNVEV (reference sequence). The CDR3 covers 16 residues. Germline trimming cut 8 bases from V and 8 bases from J; bases unmatched to any gene: 17. The CDR3 nucleotides are TGTGCCAGCGGTTACTCCGGGGGGGTCGTTGTCGATGAGCAGTTCTTC. Encoded protein: CASGYSGGVVVDEQFF.

This clonotype was detected ten times or more. This rearrangement joins TRBV20-1 to TRBJ2-5, with TRBD1 matching over 10 bases. Germline V gene sequence: CDR1 DFQATT, CDR2 SNEGSKA (reference sequence). This CDR3 contains 14 residues. V shed 5 bases, J shed 4 bases, and the junction held 7 bases outside the gene matches. Here the CDR3 reads CSARQGAIIETQYF. The DNA of the CDR3 is TGCAGTGCTCGACAGGGGGCGATTATAGAGACCCAGTACTTC.

Note on this clonotype: A much larger clonotype is one base distant, so this may be a read error. The chain recombines TRBV12-3 or TRBV12-4 with TRBJ1-2; 7 nucleotides agree with TRBD1. The CDR3 contains 12 residues. V gave up 7 bases and J gave up 7 bases; unmatched junction bases: 6. The CDR3: CASNRTGVGYTF. The CDR3, as DNA: TGTGCCAGCAATAGAACAGGGGTTGGCTACACCTTC.

This rearrangement joins TRBV20-1 to TRBJ2-7; the match to TRBD1 covers 11 bases. The CDR3 has 12 residues. Germline V gene lookup returns CDR1 DFQATT and CDR2 SNEGSKA (reference sequence). The CDR3 DNA reads as TGCAGCTTCCGGGACAGGGGGTATGAGCAGTACTTC. Translated, it gives CSFRDRGYEQYF.

There are many counts of this clonotype. V gene TRBV10-3 combines with J gene TRBJ2-7, with TRBD1 matching 7 bases. Germline V CDR1 and CDR2: ENHRY, SYGVKD. There are 16 residues in the CDR3. Unmatched junction bases numbered 11, after V lost 5 bases and J lost 1 base. CDR3 DNA sequence: TGTGCCATCAGTAGAACCGGGACAGTCCTATCCTACGAGCAGTACTTC. Translation gives CAISRTGTVLSYEQYF.

The gene calls are TRBV4-3 and TRBJ2-3; 9 bases match TRBD1. The CDR3 loop spans 16 amino acids. Trimming removed 0 bases from V and 2 bases from J; junction bases left unmatched: 3. CDR1 LGHNA and CDR2 YSLEER come from the germline V gene. CDR3 DNA: TGCGCCAGCAGCCAAGATGGGACAGGGAACACAGATACGCAGTATTTT. Translating it yields CASSQDGTGNTDTQYF.

J is TRBJ1-1 and V is TRBV4-2; D is possibly TRBD1 (5 bases). The V gene's germline CDR1 is LGHNA and CDR2 YNFKEQ. CDR3 length equals 15 residues. V dropped 2 bases and J dropped 4 bases, with 14 bases sitting between them. CDR3 coding DNA: TGTGCCAGCAGCCAATTAGGGGCCTCAGGCACTGAAGCTTTCTTT. Translating gives CASSQLGASGTEAFF.

Only a few counts were recorded for this clonotype. The genes are TRBV20-1 and TRBJ2-5; tentatively, D is TRBD1 (6 bases). Near its end, the DNA agrees better with TRBJ2-7, so the J call may be wrong. The CDR3 contains 15 residues. Germline assignment: CDR1 DFQATT and CDR2 SNEGSKA (reference sequence). In DNA, the CDR3 is TGCAGTGCTAGGCTCCGAAGTACAGGGACGGGCGAGCAGTACTTC. Its translation is CSARLRSTGTGEQYF.

Comment on this clonotype: A much larger clonotype is one base distant, so this may be a read error. The V and J genes are TRBV12-3 or TRBV12-4 and TRBJ1-2; a weak D match, TRBD1 (5 bases). This CDR3 region has 13 residues. The V end was cut by 7 bases, the J end by 4 bases, with 13 bases between. Here the CDR3 reads CASNPLTAYGYTF. The DNA for the CDR3 is TGTGCCAGCAATCCCCTGACAGCCTATGGCTACACCTTC.

This sequence joins TRBV6-2 or TRBV6-3 and TRBJ2-7; 11 nucleotides line up with TRBD1. V gave up 5 bases and J gave up 2 bases; unmatched junction bases: 2. Looked up from germline, CDR1 is MNHEY and CDR2 is SVGEGT. The CDR3 sequence is 14 residues long. The CDR3 nucleotides read TGTGCCAGCAGTGGACAGGGGGCCACCTACGAGCAGTACTTC. This encodes CASSGQGATYEQYF.

A note on this clonotype: A junction end diverges from the germline sequence, so it may reflect a read error. This chain joins TRBV7-8 and TRBJ2-7; 10 bases line up with TRBD1. CDR3 length equals 15 residues. Germline CDR1 is SGHVS and CDR2 is FQNEAQ. The CDR3 sequence is CACSTDRGSSYEQYF. The CDR3 nucleotides read TGTGCCTGCAGCACGGACAGGGGGTCCTCCTACGAGCAGTACTTC.

A few counts support this clonotype. V gene TRBV5-5 combines with J gene TRBJ2-1; 9 bases fit TRBD2. The CDR3 runs to 16 residues. V lost 0 bases to trimming and J lost 2 bases; unmatched junction nucleotides: 3. Germline values: CDR1 SGHKS, CDR2 YYEKEE (reference sequence). The CDR3 loop is CASSLAASGAYNEQFF. The CDR3 coding sequence is TGTGCCAGCAGCTTGGCGGCTAGCGGGGCCTACAATGAGCAGTTCTTC.